These 15 T cell receptor beta chains were sequenced from one sample in a study of blood T cells in healthy people across ages. Next came a second PCR, run for about 7 to 12 cycles, which used a sample-barcoded 5' primer along with a J-beta primer mix. MiXCR, run by TCRdb on the 5' RACE reads, gives a single entry per CDR3 protein. The sample yields about 1.4 million distinct CDR3 sequences, approximately 63% seen once. The sequenced material came from blood. These receptors all come from a man between 18 and 35 years old in good health.

This clonotype was seen only once. The V gene is TRBV20-1, the J gene TRBJ2-3; TRBD2 matches at 7 bases. CDR3 size: 13 residues. Germline CDR1 reads DFQATT; CDR2 reads SNEGSKA (reference sequence). J was trimmed by 4 bases and V by 5 bases; bases with no gene match: 6. The CDR3 region has the DNA TGCAGTGCTCTCGGGAGGTGGGCAGATACGCAGTATTTT. As protein: CSALGRWADTQYF.

V gene TRBV6-1 combines with J gene TRBJ2-3; 15 bases fit TRBD2. This CDR3 has 17 residues. Germline lookup yields CDR1 MNHNS and CDR2 SASEGT. Trimming cost V 6 bases and J 4 bases; bases outside gene matches: 8. The CDR3 sequence: CASSSLGLAGGPDTQYF. The CDR3 DNA sequence: TGTGCCAGCAGCTCTCTAGGACTAGCGGGGGGGCCAGATACGCAGTATTTT.

The CDR3 is CSVGQLRNTGELFF. CDR3 DNA sequence: TGCAGCGTTGGACAATTGAGGAACACCGGGGAGCTGTTTTTT. This chain joins TRBV29-1 and TRBJ2-2; no clear D. CDR3 length: 14 amino acids. With 4 bases removed from V and 1 base from J, the gap between germline ends came to 10 bases. Germline CDR1 SQVTM, CDR2 ANQGSEA.

The chain carries TRBV28 and TRBJ2-7; 7 bases match TRBD1. V was pared by 3 bases and J by 0 bases, with 8 bases of the junction left unmatched. Germline CDR1 is MDHEN and CDR2 is SYDVKM. This CDR3 spans 16 amino acids. CDR3 in amino acids: CASSFDVGQVSYEQYF. DNA for the CDR3: TGTGCCAGCAGTTTCGATGTAGGACAGGTCTCCTACGAGCAGTACTTC.

CDR3 loop: CASEGSTSYEQYF. The CDR3 nucleotides are TGTGCCAGCGAAGGAAGTACCTCCTACGAGCAGTACTTC. The rearrangement uses TRBV12-3 or TRBV12-4 and TRBJ2-4; D remains ambiguous. The J call could be wrong; TRBJ2-7 is a better fit for the DNA end. The CDR3 is made up of 13 amino acids.

J is TRBJ2-7 and V is TRBV6-5; 7 bases line up with TRBD1. The CDR3 covers 14 residues. The ends lost 5 bases at V and 6 bases at J; junction bases unmatched: 10. Germline-derived CDR1 and CDR2 are MNHEY and SVGAGI. This CDR3 is CASSRDSSKFEQYF. The CDR3 DNA sequence: TGTGCCAGCAGTCGGGACAGCAGTAAGTTCGAGCAGTACTTC.

The DNA for the CDR3 is TGTGCCAGCAGTTACTCAGGAGAAGCCACAGATACGCAGTATTTT. This codes for CASSYSGEATDTQYF. The chain couples TRBV6-5 to TRBJ2-3; the D is unclear. This CDR3 region has 15 residues. Looked up from germline, CDR1 is MNHEY and CDR2 is SVGAGI. Deletions cut 0 bases from V and 2 bases from J, with 9 bases between.

The chain recombines TRBV9 with TRBJ2-3; maybe TRBD2 (6 bases). The CDR3 is 13 amino acids. Germline CDR1 SGDLS, CDR2 YYNGEE. Trimming took 4 bases from V and 6 from J, leaving 12 bases between them. The CDR3 sequence: CASSPDGGDTQYF. CDR3 sequence (DNA): TGTGCCAGCAGCCCGGATGGGGGGGATACGCAGTATTTT.

This clonotype was picked up one time. The chain couples TRBV27 to TRBJ2-3; possible D gene TRBD1, 6 bases. This CDR3 region has 15 residues. V dropped 5 bases and J dropped 0 bases, with 12 bases sitting between them. Germline lookup yields CDR1 MNHEY and CDR2 SMNVEV (reference sequence). Here the CDR3 reads CASSPGTTSTDTQYF. For the CDR3, the DNA is TGTGCCAGCAGTCCGGGGACAACCAGCACAGATACGCAGTATTTT.

Written as DNA, the CDR3 is TGTGCCAGCAGCTTAGGAGGGTCGGAAGCCAGGACCGGCTACACCTTC. This codes for CASSLGGSEARTGYTF. V and J are TRBV7-2 and TRBJ1-2; D ambiguous. This CDR3 is 16 amino acids long. Germline CDR1 is SGHTA and CDR2 is FQGNSA. With 1 base removed from V and 8 bases from J, the gap between germline ends came to 20 bases.

The chain recombines TRBV29-1 with TRBJ2-5; 10 nucleotides align to TRBD2. Per germline, CDR1 SQVTM and CDR2 ANQGSEA. The CDR3 spans 15 residues. The CDR3 region is CGLYVSGGYQETQYF. The CDR3 nucleotides read TGCGGCCTGTACGTTAGCGGGGGGTACCAAGAGACCCAGTACTTC.

The chain links TRBV7-9 to TRBJ2-7, with 7 bases that match TRBD2. Germline V CDR1 and CDR2: SEHNR, FQNEAQ (reference sequence). V lost 5 bases, J lost 2 bases, and 9 bases stayed unmatched. The CDR3 is 15 amino acids. CDR3 protein: CASSGGPREPYEQYF. CDR3 DNA: TGTGCCAGCAGCGGGGGACCGCGGGAGCCCTACGAGCAGTACTTC.

In this sample, this clonotype turned up a few times. V is TRBV14 and J is TRBJ2-1, with a possible D match to TRBD2 (6 bases). The end of the DNA aligns better with TRBJ2-7, so the J call may be wrong. Germline V CDR1 and CDR2: SGHDN, FVKESK. The CDR3 sequence is 13 residues long. CDR3 coding DNA: TGTGCCAGCAGCCAAGAAAGAGGAGGGGAGCAGTACTTC. Its protein product is CASSQERGGEQYF.

V and J are TRBV20-1 and TRBJ1-5; 7 bases agree with TRBD1. V lost 5 bases and J lost 4; bases outside the gene matches: 8. The CDR3 is 14 residues long. Germline V gene lookup returns CDR1 DFQATT and CDR2 SNEGSKA (reference sequence). The CDR3 bases are TGCAGTGCTTGGAAGACAGGGACAAATCAGCCCCAGCATTTT. Protein product: CSAWKTGTNQPQHF.

The chain carries TRBV13 and TRBJ1-2; D is uncertain. This CDR3 is 12 amino acids long. The ends were cut back, 4 bases at V and 3 bases at J, with 6 bases in the middle. CDR1 PRHDT and CDR2 FYEKMQ come from the germline V gene (reference sequence). CDR3 protein: CASSSLHYGYTF. In DNA form, the CDR3 reads TGTGCCAGCAGCTCCCTCCACTATGGCTACACCTTC.